The clone carrying this T cell receptor (beta chain) came up a few times. Profiled with immunoSEQ multiplex PCR; TCRdb holds only in-frame clones, not every one. The sample holds 300,000 to 450,000 clones, over 75% seen once. These data belong to a study of blood T cell repertoires in COVID-19. The germline V gene has CDR1 SNHLY and CDR2 FYNNEI. The V gene lost 4 bases and the J gene lost 0 bases, with 13 bases spanning the gap. The CDR3 is 16 residues long. Source material: peripheral blood. The origin of this receptor is a woman aged 55 to 70 with COVID-19, enrolled during active disease. The chain couples TRBV2 to TRBJ1-5; no firm D call. The chain's CDR3 is CASSGRLFISNQPQHF. CDR3 in DNA: TGTGCCAGCAGTGGCCGACTCTTTATTAGCAATCAGCCCCAGCATTTT. The whole variable domain, remainder taken from reference TRBV2 and TRBJ1-5, is EPEVTQTPSHQVTQMGQEVILRCVPISNHLYFYWYRQILGQKVEFLVSFYNNEISEKSEIFDDQFSVERPDGSNFTLKIRSTKLEDSAMYFCASSGRLFISNQPQHFGDGTRLSIL.